This TCR beta chain was found in a study of CD8+CD57+ T cells in acquired aplastic anemia. Study as a whole: Sorting CD4+ and CD8+ cells gave DNA averaging approximately 3 ug.

Study observations and caveats: Controls and patients did not differ significantly in CD8+ Simpson's diversity. Patients and controls shared roughly 30 CD8+ CDR3 sequences, which appeared highly expressed in patients and within their immunodominant clones.

Details on this clonotype: Its antigen is unknown. One end of the junction does not line up with germline, which may come from a read error.

The CDR3 has 14 residues. Germline CDR1 and CDR2: SGHNT and YYREEE (reference sequence). The study profiled TCR beta VDJ and CDR3 using genomic DNA as template. Each CDR3 protein gets one entry after TCRdb re-called the reads with MiXCR. The data contain under 500,000 distinct CDR3 sequences, approximately 32% of them singletons. For sequencing, patients were chosen who had shown expansion of CD8+CD57+ cells by flow cytometry. This receptor was taken from a human donor with aplastic anemia. Material: sorted CD4+, CD8+, or CD8+CD57+ T cells (not recorded which) from PBMCs. The rearrangement links TRBV5-4 to TRBJ2-3; a possible D gene is TRBD1 (5 bases). The CDR3 is CASSLPALTGTQYF. The DNA for the CDR3 is TGTGCCAGCAGCTTACCAGCACTCACAGGTACGCAGTATTTT.